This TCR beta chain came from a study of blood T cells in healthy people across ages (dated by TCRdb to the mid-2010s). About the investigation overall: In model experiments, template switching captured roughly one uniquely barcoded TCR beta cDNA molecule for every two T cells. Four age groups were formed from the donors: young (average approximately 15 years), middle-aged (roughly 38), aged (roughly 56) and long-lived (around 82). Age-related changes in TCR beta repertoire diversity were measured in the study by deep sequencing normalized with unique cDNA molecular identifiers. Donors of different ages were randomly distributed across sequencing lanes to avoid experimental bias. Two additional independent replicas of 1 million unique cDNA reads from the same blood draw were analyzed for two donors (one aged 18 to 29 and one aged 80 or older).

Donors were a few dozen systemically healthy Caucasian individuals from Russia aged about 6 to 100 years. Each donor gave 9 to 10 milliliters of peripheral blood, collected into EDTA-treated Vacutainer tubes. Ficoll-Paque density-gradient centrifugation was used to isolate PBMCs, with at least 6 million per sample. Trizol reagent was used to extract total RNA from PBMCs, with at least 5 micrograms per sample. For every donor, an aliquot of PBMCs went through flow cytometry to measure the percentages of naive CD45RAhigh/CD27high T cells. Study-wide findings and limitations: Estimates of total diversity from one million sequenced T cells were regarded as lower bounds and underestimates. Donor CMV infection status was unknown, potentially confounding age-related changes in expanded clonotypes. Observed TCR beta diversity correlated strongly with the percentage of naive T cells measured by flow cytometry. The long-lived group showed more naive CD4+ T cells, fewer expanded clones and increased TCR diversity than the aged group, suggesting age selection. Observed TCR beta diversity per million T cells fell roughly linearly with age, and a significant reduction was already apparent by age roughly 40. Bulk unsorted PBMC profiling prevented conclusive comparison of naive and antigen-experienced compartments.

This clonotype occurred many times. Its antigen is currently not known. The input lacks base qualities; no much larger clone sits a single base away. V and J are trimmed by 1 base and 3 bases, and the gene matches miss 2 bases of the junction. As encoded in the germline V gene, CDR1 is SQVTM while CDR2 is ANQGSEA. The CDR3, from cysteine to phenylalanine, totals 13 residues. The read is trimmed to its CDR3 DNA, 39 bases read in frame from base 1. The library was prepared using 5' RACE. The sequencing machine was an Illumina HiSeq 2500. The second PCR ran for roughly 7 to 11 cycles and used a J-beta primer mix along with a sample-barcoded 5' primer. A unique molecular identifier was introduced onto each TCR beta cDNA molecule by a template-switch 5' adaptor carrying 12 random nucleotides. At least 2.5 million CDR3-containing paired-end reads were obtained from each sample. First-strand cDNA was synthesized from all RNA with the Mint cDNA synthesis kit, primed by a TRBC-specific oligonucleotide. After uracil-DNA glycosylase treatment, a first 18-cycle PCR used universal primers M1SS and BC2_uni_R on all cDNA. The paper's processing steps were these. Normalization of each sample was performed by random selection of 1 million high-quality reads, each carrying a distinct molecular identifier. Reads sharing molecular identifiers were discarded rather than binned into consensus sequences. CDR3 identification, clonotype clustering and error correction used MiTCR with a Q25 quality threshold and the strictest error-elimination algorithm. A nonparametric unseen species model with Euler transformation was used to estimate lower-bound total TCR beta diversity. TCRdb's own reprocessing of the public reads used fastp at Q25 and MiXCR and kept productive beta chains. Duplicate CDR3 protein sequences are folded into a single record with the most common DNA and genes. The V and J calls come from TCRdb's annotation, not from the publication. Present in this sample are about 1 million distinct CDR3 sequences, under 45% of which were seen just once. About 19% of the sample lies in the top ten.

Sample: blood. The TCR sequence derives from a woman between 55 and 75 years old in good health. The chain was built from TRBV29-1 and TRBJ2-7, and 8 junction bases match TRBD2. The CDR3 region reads CSVEGLAGYEQYF. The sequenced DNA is TGCAGCGTTGAAGGTCTAGCGGGCTACGAGCAGTACTTC.